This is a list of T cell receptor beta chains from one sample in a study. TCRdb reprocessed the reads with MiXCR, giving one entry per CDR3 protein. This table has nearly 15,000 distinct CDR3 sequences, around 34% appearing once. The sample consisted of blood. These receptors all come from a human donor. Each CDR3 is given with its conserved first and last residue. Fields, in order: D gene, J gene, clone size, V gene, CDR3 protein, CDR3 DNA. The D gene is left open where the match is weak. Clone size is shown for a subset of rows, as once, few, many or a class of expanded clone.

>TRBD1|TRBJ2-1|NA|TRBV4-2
CASQPGTGGLYEQFF
TGTGCCTCTCAACCTGGCACAGGGGGCCTCTACGAGCAGTTCTTC
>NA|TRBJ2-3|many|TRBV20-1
CSARVADGTDTQYF
TGCAGTGCTAGAGTAGCAGACGGCACAGATACGCAGTATTTT
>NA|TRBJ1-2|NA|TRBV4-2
CASSPPGGQREGIF
TGTGCCAGCAGCCCTCCTGGGGGGCAGAGGGAGGGGATCTTC
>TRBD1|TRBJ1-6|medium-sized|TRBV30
CAWSLGQGVNSPLHF
TGTGCCTGGAGTCTCGGACAGGGAGTGAATTCACCCCTCCACTTT
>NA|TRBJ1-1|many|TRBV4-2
CASSHTTRAFF
TGTGCCAGCAGCCATACGACCAGGGCTTTCTTT
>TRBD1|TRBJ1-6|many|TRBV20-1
CSARRTGPSSNSPLHF
TGCAGTGCTAGGAGGACAGGGCCCAGTTCTAATTCACCCCTCCACTTT
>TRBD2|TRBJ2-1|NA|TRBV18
CASRRGSGSHEQFF
TGTGCCAGCAGAAGGGGTAGCGGGAGTCATGAGCAGTTCTTC
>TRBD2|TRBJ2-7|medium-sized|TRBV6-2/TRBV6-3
CASRGVGLAITEQYF
TGTGCCAGCAGGGGCGTGGGACTAGCAATAACCGAGCAGTACTTC
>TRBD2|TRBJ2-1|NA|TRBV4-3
CASSSSAGNNEQFF
TGCGCCAGCTCATCGTCAGCGGGAAACAATGAGCAGTTCTTC
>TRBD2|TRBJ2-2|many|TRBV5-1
CASSPRLAGKTGELFF
TGCGCCAGCAGCCCTCGACTAGCGGGAAAGACCGGGGAGCTGTTTTTT
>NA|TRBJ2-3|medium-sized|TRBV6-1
CASSEGQSTDTQYF
TGTGCCAGCAGTGAGGGGCAGAGCACAGATACGCAGTATTTT
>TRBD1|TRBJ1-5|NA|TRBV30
CACAGGVIQPQHF
TGTGCCTGTGCAGGGGGCGTCATTCAGCCCCAGCATTTT
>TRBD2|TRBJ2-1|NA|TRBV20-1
CSAIGGLAGF
TGCAGTGCTATCGGGGGACTAGCGGGATTC
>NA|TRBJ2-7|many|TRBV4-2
CASSQWLARPYEQYF
TGTGCCAGCAGCCAATGGTTAGCGCGCCCCTACGAGCAGTACTTC
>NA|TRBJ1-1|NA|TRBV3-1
CASRHGGSDTEAFF
TGTGCCAGCCGCCATGGAGGGTCGGATACTGAAGCTTTCTTT
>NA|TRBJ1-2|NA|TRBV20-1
CSARGPQKDGYTF
TGCAGTGCTAGAGGACCTCAAAAGGATGGCTACACCTTC
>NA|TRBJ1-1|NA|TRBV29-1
CSVVEITEAFF
TGCAGCGTTGTTGAGATCACTGAAGCTTTCTTT
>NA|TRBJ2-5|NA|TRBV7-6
CASSLWTGGQETQYF
TGTGCCAGCAGCCTATGGACAGGAGGGCAAGAGACCCAGTACTTC
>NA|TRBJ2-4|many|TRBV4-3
CASSQVSDLAKNIQYF
TGCGCCAGCAGCCAAGTCTCTGATTTAGCCAAAAACATTCAGTACTTC
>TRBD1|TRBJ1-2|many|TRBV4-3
CASSQEADRGLYGYTF
TGCGCCAGCAGCCAAGAGGCCGACAGGGGGCTATATGGCTACACCTTC
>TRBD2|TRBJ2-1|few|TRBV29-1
CSVEDAVGAGAGEQFF
TGCAGCGTTGAAGATGCTGTAGGAGCGGGAGCGGGTGAGCAGTTCTTC
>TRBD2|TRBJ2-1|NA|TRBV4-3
CASSHPIAGGPAAEQFF
TGCGCCAGCAGCCATCCGATAGCGGGAGGACCGGCGGCTGAGCAGTTCTTC
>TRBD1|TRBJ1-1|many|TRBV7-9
CASTLGQGTEAFF
TGTGCCAGCACCCTGGGACAGGGCACTGAAGCTTTCTTT
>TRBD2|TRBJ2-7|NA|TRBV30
CAWTAGDYEQYF
TGTGCCTGGACCGCGGGGGACTACGAGCAGTACTTC
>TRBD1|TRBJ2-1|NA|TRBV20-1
CSAVDRGLSSSSYNEQFF
TGCAGTGCTGTCGACAGGGGGCTCTCTTCCAGCTCCTACAATGAGCAGTTCTTC
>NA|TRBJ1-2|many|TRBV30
CAWSEQGLGETF
TGTGCCTGGAGTGAACAGGGTTTAGGGGAAACCTTC
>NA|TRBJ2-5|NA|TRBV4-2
CASSQENPPPRTSQETQYF
TGTGCCAGCAGCCAAGAAAATCCCCCCCCCAGGACTTCACAAGAGACCCAGTACTTC
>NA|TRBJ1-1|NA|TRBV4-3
CASSQEGRGANTEAFF
TGCGCCAGCAGCCAAGAGGGCAGGGGAGCGAACACTGAAGCTTTCTTT
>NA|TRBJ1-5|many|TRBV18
CASSPPGPGSQPQHF
TGTGCCAGCTCACCACCGGGTCCCGGGAGTCAGCCCCAGCATTTT
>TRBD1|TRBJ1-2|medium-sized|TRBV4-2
CASSQAPTGGGYTF
TGTGCCAGCAGCCAAGCCCCGACAGGGGGTGGCTACACCTTC
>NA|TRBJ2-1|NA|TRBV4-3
CASSQDCRGGNEQFF
TGCGCCAGCAGCCAAGATTGCAGAGGGGGCAATGAGCAGTTCTTC
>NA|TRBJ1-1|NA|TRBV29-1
CSQVNGGTEAFF
TGCAGCCAAGTAAATGGGGGAACTGAAGCTTTCTTT
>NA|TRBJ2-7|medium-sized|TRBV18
CASSMESNSYEQYF
TGTGCCAGCTCAATGGAGAGTAACTCCTACGAGCAGTACTTC
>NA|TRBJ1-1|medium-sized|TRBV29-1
CSVQGGDTEAFF
TGCAGCGTTCAGGGTGGGGACACTGAAGCTTTCTTT
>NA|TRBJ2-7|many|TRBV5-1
CASSFFISYYEQYF
TGCGCCAGCAGCTTCTTCATATCCTACTACGAGCAGTACTTC
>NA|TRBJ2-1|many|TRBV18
CASSQRDNAYNEQFF
TGTGCCAGCTCTCAACGGGACAACGCCTACAATGAGCAGTTCTTC
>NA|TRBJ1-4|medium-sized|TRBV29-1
CSVSRSGEKLFF
TGCAGCGTCAGCCGCAGCGGCGAAAAACTGTTTTTT
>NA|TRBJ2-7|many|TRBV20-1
CSPGGPEQYF
TGCAGTCCCGGGGGCCCCGAGCAGTACTTC
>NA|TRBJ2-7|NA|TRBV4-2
CASSQGGGRSYEQYF
TGTGCCAGCAGCCAAGGAGGGGGGAGAAGCTACGAGCAGTACTTC
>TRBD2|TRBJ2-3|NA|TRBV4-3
CASSQGAEGLAGGDTQYF
TGCGCCAGCAGCCAAGGGGCCGAGGGACTAGCGGGAGGGGATACGCAGTATTTT
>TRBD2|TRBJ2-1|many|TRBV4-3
CASSQDQRESGAYNEQFF
TGCGCCAGCAGCCAAGACCAGCGGGAGAGTGGGGCTTACAATGAGCAGTTCTTC
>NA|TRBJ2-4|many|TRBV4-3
CASSQGLVGKNIQYF
TGCGCCAGCAGCCAAGGGCTAGTGGGGAAAAACATTCAGTACTTC
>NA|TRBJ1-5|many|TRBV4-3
CASSQVLGGNQPQHF
TGCGCCAGCAGCCAGGTCCTAGGGGGCAATCAGCCCCAGCATTTT